The present T cell receptor (beta chain) was sequenced within a study of T-cell reconstitution after alpha-beta-depleted transplantation in children listed by TCRdb under 2016. As for the study more broadly: Using TCR repertoire profiling, the study followed T-cell immune reconstitution in a quantitative way in children after TCRalphabeta/CD19-depleted allogeneic hematopoietic cell transplantation.

This clonotype was counted many times. It lacks a known antigen. Base quality data are lacking; no much larger clone is found one base away. The library was produced with PCR. The data were produced on an Illumina HiSeq 2500. Molecular barcoding was employed in the preparation of TCR libraries, with unique molecular identifiers being used to normalize TCRbeta repertoire quantification. TCRdb reanalyzed the raw reads on its own, using fastp at Q25 for trimming and MiXCR for clone calling, and kept in-frame beta chains. One record per CDR3 amino acid sequence lists the most common genes and DNA. The sample table lists 75,000 to 100,000 distinct CDR3 sequences, roughly 7.7% of them with a count of one. Clones ranked in the top ten supply more than 6.5% of the sample. Reading from cysteine to phenylalanine, the CDR3 counts 15 amino acids. Only CDR3 DNA remains: 45 bases, in frame from the first base. V lost 7 bases and J lost 2 bases; the stretch between them is 17 bases long. The CDR1 and CDR2 encoded by the germline V gene are SGHTA and FQGNSA.

Rearrangement joined TRBV7-2 to TRBJ1-1; TRBD1 might be the D gene, on 6 matching bases. The clonotype was recovered from a human donor who donated a stem cell graft to a child with congenital amegakaryocytic thrombocytopenia. The specimen comprised PBMCs from the stem cell graft donor, sampled from the stem cell graft. The CDR3 reads as follows: CASIYYREGNTEAFF. The nucleotide sequence reads TGTGCCAGCATCTATTACAGGGAAGGAAACACTGAAGCTTTCTTT. The CDR3, completed at both ends by the reference TRBV7-2 and TRBJ1-1 genes, gives the full variable domain GAGVSQSPSNKVTEKGKDVELRCDPISGHTALYWYRQSLGQGLEFLIYFQGNSAPDKSGLPSDRFSAERTGGSVSTLTIQRTQQEDSAVYLCASIYYREGNTEAFFGQGTRLTVV.